This T cell receptor (beta chain) was sequenced during a study of blood T cell repertoires in COVID-19. Participants were aged roughly 18 to 89 years, lived in 24 US areas, and enrolled virtually. Donors were grouped by their self-reported clinical history. Details on this clone: Germline and junction disagree at one end, which may indicate a read error.

Germline lookup yields CDR1 MGHDK and CDR2 SYGVNS. The CDR3 is 18 amino acids. As originally analysed: Amplification of reference gene primers provided the estimated nucleated cell counts. TCRdb's table, derived via immunoSEQ multiplex PCR, lists solely in-frame clones and lacks some. Clonal size and the V and J genes are those of that table, whereas D and trimming came from the DNA. This table holds about 400,000 clones, around 90% found once. Material for sequencing was PBMCs or T cells enriched from blood (not recorded which). This receptor was taken from a woman aged 40 to 55 with acute COVID-19. The chain carries TRBV25-1 and TRBJ1-6; D uncertain. CDR3 protein: CASSERSQTGSFNSPLHF. In nucleotides, the CDR3 is TGTGCCAGCAGTGAGAGATCTCAAACCGGGTCCTTTAATTCACCCCTCCACTTT.